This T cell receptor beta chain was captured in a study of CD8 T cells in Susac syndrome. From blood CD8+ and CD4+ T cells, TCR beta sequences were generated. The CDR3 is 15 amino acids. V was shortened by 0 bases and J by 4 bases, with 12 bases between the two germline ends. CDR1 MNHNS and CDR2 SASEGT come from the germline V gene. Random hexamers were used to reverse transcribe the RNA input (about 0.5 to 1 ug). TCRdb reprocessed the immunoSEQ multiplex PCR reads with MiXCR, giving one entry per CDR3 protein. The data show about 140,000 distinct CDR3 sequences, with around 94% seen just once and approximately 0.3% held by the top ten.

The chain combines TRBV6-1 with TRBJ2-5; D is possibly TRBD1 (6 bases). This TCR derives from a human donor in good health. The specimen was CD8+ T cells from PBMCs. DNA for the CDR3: TGTGCCAGCAGTGAAGCGTGGGCCAGGGGAGAGACCCAGTACTTC. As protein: CASSEAWARGETQYF.